This T cell receptor (beta chain) stems from a study of OX40 agonist ivuxolimab in advanced cancers. The overall study: Administration of intravenous ivuxolimab to patients occurred every 2 weeks at 0.01 to 10 mg/kg. Partial responses were recorded for three patients, including one with hepatocellular carcinoma and two with cutaneous melanoma.

A remark on this clone: What it recognizes is unknown.

Using immunoSEQ multiplex PCR, the repertoire was profiled, and TCRdb retains in-frame clones only, with some absent. The table shows about 100,000 clones, with approximately 89% occurring only once. The study sampled blood at baseline, cycle 4 day 1, and cycle 7 day 1. The V gene end was trimmed by 5 bases and the J gene end by 5 bases; junction bases not matched to a gene: 8. The germline gives CDR1 MDHEN, CDR2 SYDVKM. The CDR3 spans 15 residues. The study's findings and limits: Among some nonresponders, normalized T-cell clonal expansion was also low.

The sequence came from an adult with an advanced solid tumor such as melanoma, head and neck, liver or kidney cancer. The sample here was CD4+ or CD8+ T cells sorted from blood, taken in a trial of the OX40 agonist ivuxolimab. The V gene is TRBV28, the J gene TRBJ2-1; 8 nucleotides match TRBD1. DNA of the CDR3: TGTGCCAGCAGTCCGGTAGACAGGGGCGACAATGAGCAGTTCTTC. Its translation is CASSPVDRGDNEQFF.